These T cell receptor beta chains were read from a single sample in a study of cytomegalovirus exposure and HLA in healthy donors. Method: immunoSEQ multiplex PCR; TCRdb's copy keeps in-frame clones and lacks some. The repertoire holds 150,000 to 200,000 clones, around 68% seen once, with around 2.9% in the top ten. Sample: PBMCs. The receptors originated from a man in his forties in good health and CMV-seronegative. The CDR3 runs from the conserved cysteine through the conserved F or W. A D gene is named only where the DNA matches it firmly. The listing skips clone size in some rows; elsewhere it reads once, few, many or a size class.

>TRBJ1-1|TRBV2|NA|NA
TGTGCCAGCAGATCCCCGGGAAGGCACACTGAAGCTTTCTTT
CASRSPGRHTEAFF
>TRBJ2-3|TRBV14|NA|NA
TGTGCCAGCAGCCATCTGACAGATACGCAGTATTTT
CASSHLTDTQYF
>TRBJ2-3|TRBV7-9|NA|TRBD1
TGTGCCAGCAGCTTAATGGAAGGGGGCGAAAAATATTTT
CASSLMEGGEKYF
>TRBJ2-2|TRBV19|NA|TRBD2
TGTGCCAGTGCGACCCTACCCCTAGCGGGGACCACCGGGGAGCTGTTTTTT
CASATLPLAGTTGELFF
>TRBJ2-1|TRBV19|NA|TRBD1
TGTGCCAGTAGTATAGGTTCAGGGGGAAGCTCCTACAATGAGCAGTTCTTC
CASSIGSGGSSYNEQFF
>TRBJ2-7|TRBV7-9|few|NA
TGTGCCAGCAGCCTATTAGAAGGTAGCGGACTTAGGCCCTACGAGCAGTACTTC
CASSLLEGSGLRPYEQYF
>TRBJ2-7|TRBV4-1|few|TRBD2
TGCGCCAGCAGCCAGGGACGACTAGCACAGCAGTACTTC
CASSQGRLAQQYF
>TRBJ2-2|TRBV19|NA|NA
TGTGCCAGTAGTTACAGGGATTTGCGCACCGGGGAGCTGTTTTTT
CASSYRDLRTGELFF
>TRBJ2-7|TRBV5-6|few|TRBD2
TGTGCCAGCAGCCCTGGACTAGCGGGAGGCCCCGTTTATGGCGAGCAGTACTTC
CASSPGLAGGPVYGEQYF
>TRBJ2-5|TRBV5-6|NA|NA
TGTGCCAGCAGCTTGACGGTGGAGGTGGCCCAGTACTTC
CASSLTVEVAQYF
>TRBJ2-1|TRBV28|NA|TRBD1
TGTGCCTGCTGGAACCGGGACAGGGTCTACAATGAGCAGTTCTTC
CACWNRDRVYNEQFF
>TRBJ2-1|TRBV19|NA|NA
TGTGCCAGTGCGGGCAGCTCCTACAATGAGCAGTTCTTC
CASAGSSYNEQFF
>TRBJ2-1|TRBV7-9|NA|NA
TGTGCCAGCAGTATCAATGAGCAGTTCTTC
CASSINEQFF
>TRBJ2-7|TRBV5-6|NA|TRBD1
TGTGCCAGCAGCTCACAGCACGACAGGGGAAGGGACGAGCAGTACTTC
CASSSQHDRGRDEQYF
>TRBJ2-7|TRBV5-8|NA|TRBD2
TGTGCCAGCAGTTATATGGGGGGACTAGCGGGGGAATTCTACGAGCAGTACTTC
CASSYMGGLAGEFYEQYF